What follows is one T cell receptor beta chain and its context. The target antigen is unknown. The time point denotes: week 35, safety follow-up. What each vaccine dose contained was 300 ug of mutant IDH1 20-mer peptide, accompanied by topical imiquimod. This sample is drawn from a study of a mutant IDH1 vaccine in newly diagnosed glioma. Study in general: Visit V12 was scheduled at week 35 and visit V13 at week 47.

Profiling relied on immunoSEQ multiplex PCR, and the TCRdb table lists in-frame clones only, not all of them. The repertoire holds just over 65,000 clones, with around 82% as singletons. The clonotype comes from a man between 18 and 35 years old with glioma. This sample comprised PBMCs, obtained from a glioma patient whose treatment included an IDH1 peptide vaccine.

For the CDR3, the DNA is TGTGCCAGCTCACCGAGGGGACAGGCCCCCACAGATACGCAGTATTTT. Residues: CASSPRGQAPTDTQYF. The rearrangement uses TRBV18 and TRBJ2-3; TRBD1 aligns across 8 bases. V lost 3 bases to trimming and J lost 2 bases; unmatched junction nucleotides: 7. Germline V lookup: CDR1 KGHSH, CDR2 LQKENI. This CDR3 contains 16 residues.